Detailed here is one T cell receptor beta chain. Antigen unknown. This entry comes from a study of T cells after yellow fever vaccination. Whole-study results and caveats: The secondary response was weaker, and its peak arrived faster, on day 5 versus 15.

Making TCR cDNA involved 5'RACE template switching, which added UMIs and a universal primer site. TCRdb independently ran MiXCR on the 5' RACE reads; one entry per CDR3 protein. This sample carries around 230,000 distinct CDR3 sequences, around 6.7% of them seen once, and the ten largest clones take approximately 1%. The germline V and J ends were trimmed by 0 bases and 7 bases, with 7 bases remaining between them. The CDR3 spans 13 residues. Germline lookup yields CDR1 LGHNA and CDR2 YNFKEQ. V usage is TRBV4-2 and J usage is TRBJ2-1, with no clear D. This receptor was taken from a man aged 30 to 39 who received the YFV17D yellow fever vaccine. This specimen was CD4+ T cells sorted from PBMCs, taken on the day of the yellow fever booster vaccination. Here the CDR3 reads CASSQESANEQFF. The CDR3 bases are TGTGCCAGCAGCCAAGAGAGTGCTAATGAGCAGTTCTTC.